The 15 T cell receptor beta chains below come from one sample, sequenced in a study of early T cells in non-severe SARS-CoV-2 infection. One entry per CDR3 protein, called by TCRdb with MiXCR from the 5' RACE reads. This sample yields some 32,000 distinct CDR3 sequences, of which 4.5% to 6.5% are seen a single time; about 6.4% belongs to the top ten. Sequencing used whole blood. The receptor source for this set is an adult who was a healthcare worker with PCR-confirmed SARS-CoV-2 infection or an uninfected control (not recorded which).

By its share, this clonotype is medium-sized. The chain recombines TRBV12-3 or TRBV12-4 with TRBJ1-4, with 9 bases that match TRBD1. Trimming at V came to 5 bases and at J to 8 bases, leaving 6 bases not matched to a gene. There are 14 residues in the CDR3. CDR3 sequence: CASSGTGKYEKLFF. The CDR3 coding sequence is TGTGCCAGCAGTGGGACAGGGAAGTACGAAAAACTGTTTTTT.

The chain employs TRBV19 and TRBJ2-3; the match to TRBD2 covers 13 bases. Germline CDR1 and CDR2: LNHDA and SQIVND (reference sequence). CDR3 length equals 17 residues. V was pared by 8 bases and J by 0 bases, with 8 bases of the junction left unmatched. The chain's CDR3 is CASGGLAGAGSTDTQYF. The CDR3 coding sequence is TGTGCCAGTGGTGGACTAGCGGGAGCCGGGAGCACAGATACGCAGTATTTT.

The V gene is TRBV5-1, the J gene TRBJ2-7; TRBD1 matches 8 bases. The CDR3 runs 15 residues. Germline CDR1 SGHRS, CDR2 YFSETQ. V dropped 4 bases and J dropped 6; count of bases not matched to a gene: 12. Written as DNA, the CDR3 is TGCGCCAGCAGCGCCCGGACAGGGCCGGGGCCCGAGCAGTACTTC. Its protein product is CASSARTGPGPEQYF.

This clonotype is medium-sized (0.01 to 0.1%) by share. The chain joins TRBV13 to TRBJ2-5; D unresolved. The ends were cut back, 4 bases at V and 5 bases at J, with 8 bases in the middle. Per the germline V gene, CDR1 is PRHDT and CDR2 is FYEKMQ (reference sequence). The length of the CDR3 is 12 residues. This CDR3 reads CASSSPGETQYF. The DNA for the CDR3 is TGTGCCAGCAGCTCCCCTGGGGAGACCCAGTACTTC.

V gene TRBV10-3 combines with J gene TRBJ2-7; 7 bases match TRBD2. The V gene's germline CDR1 is ENHRY and CDR2 SYGVKD. The CDR3 runs 13 residues. After removal of 10 bases from V and 3 bases from J, the junction contained 9 bases not matched to a gene. The CDR3 is CATGEGPNYEQYF. The DNA of the CDR3 is TGTGCCACGGGGGAGGGCCCCAACTACGAGCAGTACTTC.

This clonotype came up a few times. The rearrangement joins TRBV7-2 to TRBJ2-6; the D gene is possibly TRBD2 (6 bases). The germline V gene encodes CDR1 SGHTA and CDR2 FQGNSA. The CDR3 sequence is 18 residues long. Trimming took off 5 bases at V and 0 bases at J, with 17 bases between the two ends. The CDR3 spells CASSRTGTSNSGANVLTF. CDR3 nucleotides: TGTGCCAGCAGCCGGACCGGGACTTCCAACTCTGGGGCCAACGTCCTGACTTTC.

This clonotype occurred many times. It is unclear where the CDR3 begins or ends on the DNA, so no DNA is shown, and the CDR3 is as TCRdb lists it. The chain is built from TRBV7-8 and TRBJ2-2; TRBD2, as called in the table, went unchecked against the DNA. The CDR3 spans 16 amino acids, including both terminal residues. Germline CDR1 SGHVS, CDR2 FQNEAQ. CDR3 loop: CASSLPLRVPPGSCFF.

By frequency in the sample, this clonotype is medium-sized. This chain uses TRBV20-1 with TRBJ2-7, with a weak D call TRBD2 (5 bases). Germline V gives CDR1 DFQATT, CDR2 SNEGSKA (reference sequence). The germline V and J ends were trimmed by 3 bases and 0 bases, with 9 bases remaining between them. The CDR3 sequence is 13 residues long. The CDR3 loop reads CSARDFPSYEQYF. CDR3 coding DNA: TGCAGTGCTAGGGACTTTCCCTCCTACGAGCAGTACTTC.

This clonotype was detected only a few times. The rearrangement uses TRBV12-3 or TRBV12-4 and TRBJ2-2; 10 bases align to TRBD2. CDR3 size: 17 residues. V was pared by 3 bases and J by 1 base, with 5 bases of the junction left unmatched. Here the CDR3 DNA reads TGTGCCAGCAGTTTCGGACTAGCGGAATTGAACACCGGGGAGCTGTTTTTT. Its translation: CASSFGLAELNTGELFF.

This clonotype was counted between two and nine times. The chain couples TRBV7-9 to TRBJ2-3; the D is unclear. Germline CDR1 SEHNR, CDR2 FQNEAQ (reference sequence). This CDR3 spans 14 amino acids. V was clipped by 1 base and J by 3 bases, with 8 bases between them. CDR3 protein: CASSLDSRTDTQYF. CDR3 DNA sequence: TGTGCCAGCAGCTTAGACTCCCGGACAGATACGCAGTATTTT.

The V call is TRBV28, the J call TRBJ1-6; tentative D call: TRBD1 (5 bases). The CDR3 totals 13 residues. The V end lost 7 bases, the J end lost 5 bases, and 9 bases lay between the germline ends. Germline values: CDR1 MDHEN, CDR2 SYDVKM. The chain's CDR3 is CASKTGNNSPLHF. As DNA, the CDR3 is TGTGCCAGCAAAACAGGAAATAATTCACCCCTCCACTTT.

This clonotype has a handful of counts. The junction differs from germline at one of its ends, possibly a read error. The chain uses TRBV7-3 and TRBJ2-3; 13 bases map to TRBD2. This CDR3 spans 16 amino acids. CDR1 is SGHTA, CDR2 FQGTGA, per germline. In nucleotides, the CDR3 is TGTGCCAGCAGCCTAACCGGGACTAGCGGGATTGTTACGCAGTATTTT. Encoded protein: CASSLTGTSGIVTQYF. Full variable domain (missing parts from reference TRBV7-3 and TRBJ2-3): GAGVSQTPSNKVTEKGKYVELRCDPISGHTALYWYRQSLGQGPEFLIYFQGTGAADDSGLPNDRFFAVRPEGSVSTLKIQRTERGDSAVYLCASSLTGTSGIVTQYFGPGTRLTVL.

This chain connects TRBV5-1 to TRBJ2-7; D is possibly TRBD1 (7 bases). V dropped 5 bases and J dropped 2 bases, with 17 bases sitting between them. The germline V gene encodes CDR1 SGHRS and CDR2 YFSETQ. CDR3 length equals 15 residues. CDR3 in DNA: TGCGCCAGCAGGGCGGGACAGTTAGGAACCTACGAGCAGTACTTC. Its translation: CASRAGQLGTYEQYF.

In this sample, this clonotype turned up a few times. In nucleotides, the CDR3 is TGCGCCAGCAGCTTCGACGCGGGAGAAGAGACCCAGTACTTC. Translated: CASSFDAGEETQYF. The gene calls are TRBV5-1 and TRBJ2-5, with 7 bases fitting TRBD2. The CDR3 length is 14 residues. Germline CDR1 SGHRS, CDR2 YFSETQ. V trimming: 2 bases; J trimming: 3 bases; junction bases outside the gene matches: 4.

This clonotype is labeled medium-sized. J is TRBJ2-7 and V is TRBV20-1; the D gene is possibly TRBD2 (7 bases). The CDR3 totals 14 residues. The V end was cut by 3 bases, the J end by 5 bases, with 17 bases between. CDR1 and CDR2 (germline): DFQATT, SNEGSKA (reference sequence). The CDR3 sequence: CSASRGGSRDEQYF. In DNA, the CDR3 is TGCAGTGCTAGTAGGGGGGGGAGTCGGGACGAGCAGTACTTC.